One sample yielded the 19 T cell receptor beta chains listed below, sequenced in a study of Graves' ophthalmopathy and Graves' hyperthyroidism. Amplification from RNA transcripts yielded the TCR beta CDR3 regions. HTBI primers were employed in first-round RT-PCR, then a second-round multiplex PCR followed. TCRdb used MiXCR to reprocess the multiplex PCR reads, holding one entry per CDR3 protein. The table shows a few hundred thousand distinct CDR3 sequences, with about two fifths occurring only once. Sequencing was carried out using peripheral blood or thyroid tissue (not recorded which). These receptors were taken from an adult man with Graves' hyperthyroidism.

The chain has TRBV19 and TRBJ1-5; 8 positions agree with TRBD1. V shed 5 bases, J shed 5 bases, and the junction held 11 bases outside the gene matches. The CDR3 extends over 16 amino acids. Germline CDR1 is LNHDA and CDR2 is SQIVND (reference sequence). This CDR3 reads CASSRTGSVRDQPQHF. The CDR3 nucleotides are TGTGCCAGTAGTCGGACAGGGAGTGTTCGCGATCAGCCCCAGCATTTT.

This clonotype came up many times. This chain's CDR3 is CSVESQAEAYEQYF. The DNA of the CDR3 is TGCAGCGTTGAATCCCAAGCAGAAGCCTACGAGCAGTACTTC. The chain recombines TRBV29-1 with TRBJ2-7; D is undetermined. The V gene lost 2 bases and the J gene lost 2 bases, with 13 bases spanning the gap. The CDR3 is made up of 14 amino acids. Germline lookup yields CDR1 SQVTM and CDR2 ANQGSEA.

About this clonotype itself: This sequence may be a read error, since a much larger clone differs from it by one base. V and J are TRBV19 and TRBJ2-7, with 13 nucleotides matching TRBD2. The CDR3 consists of 17 residues. CDR1 is LNHDA and CDR2 is SQIVND in the germline V gene (reference sequence). V lost 2 bases to trimming and J lost 10 bases; unmatched junction nucleotides: 14. The CDR3 here is CASSIRSGLAGVEAQYF. Written as DNA, the CDR3 is TGTGCCAGTAGTATACGATCTGGACTAGCGGGAGTCGAGGCCCAGTACTTC.

Many counts were recorded for this clonotype. CDR3 region: CAIAAGASSYEQYF. For the CDR3, the DNA is TGTGCCATCGCCGCAGGGGCGAGCTCCTACGAGCAGTACTTC. The V gene is TRBV10-3, the J gene TRBJ2-7; perhaps TRBD1 as D (6 bases). CDR1 and CDR2 (germline): ENHRY, SYGVKD. The CDR3 is 14 residues long. Trimming took 8 bases from V and 0 from J, leaving 14 bases between them.

This clonotype was seen a handful of times. This chain links TRBV4-1 with TRBJ2-2; 9 bases map to TRBD1. The germline V gene has CDR1 MGHRA and CDR2 YSYEKL. This CDR3 comprises 15 residues. V dropped 4 bases and J dropped 6; count of bases not matched to a gene: 6. The CDR3 DNA is TGCGCCAGCAGCCCTTTAAGACAGGGGGCCGGGGAGCTGTTTTTT. Protein sequence: CASSPLRQGAGELFF.

The V gene is TRBV30, the J gene TRBJ1-2, with D unresolved. The length of the CDR3 is 13 residues. Germline values: CDR1 GTSNPN, CDR2 SVGIG (reference sequence). The germline V and J ends were trimmed by 1 base and 3 bases, with 9 bases remaining between them. CDR3 bases: TGTGCCTGGAGTGCTCAGCTCTACTATGGCTACACCTTC. This codes for CAWSAQLYYGYTF.

This sequence joins TRBV7-3 and TRBJ2-7; 11 bases are a match to TRBD2. With 5 bases clipped from V and 7 bases from J, the junction kept 10 bases outside the gene matches. The CDR3 has 15 residues. Germline V gene lookup returns CDR1 SGHTA and CDR2 FQGTGA. DNA of the CDR3: TGTGCCAGCAGCCCGGCTAGCGGGGGGCCTGTAGAGCAGTACTTC. It encodes CASSPASGGPVEQYF.

This clonotype was seen repeatedly, ten times or more. The V gene is TRBV7-6, the J gene TRBJ2-7; weak D call: TRBD1 (5 bases). Trimming pared 0 bases from V and 12 bases from J, leaving 12 bases between. The germline V gene has CDR1 SGHVS and CDR2 FNYEAQ. The CDR3 length is 12 residues. This CDR3 is CASSLARAGSYF. The CDR3 DNA reads TGTGCCAGCAGCTTAGCTAGAGCAGGGTCGTACTTC.

This clonotype has a count of ten or more. This chain joins TRBV2 and TRBJ1-2; D call uncertain. CDR1 and CDR2 (germline): SNHLY, FYNNEI. The CDR3 is 14 amino acids. Trimming stripped 4 bases from V and 5 bases from J, with 14 bases between. CDR3 DNA: TGTGCCAGCAGTGTAAGGACTAATCCTTATGGCTACACCTTC. It yields the protein CASSVRTNPYGYTF.

This clonotype was seen ten or more times. V gene TRBV6-5 combines with J gene TRBJ2-7; 10 nucleotides align to TRBD2. V lost 5 bases, J lost 4 bases, and 8 bases stayed unmatched. The CDR3 is made up of 15 amino acids. Germline CDR1 MNHEY, CDR2 SVGAGI. The CDR3 sequence is CASSEIAGGGYEQYF. The CDR3 DNA reads TGTGCCAGCAGTGAGATAGCGGGGGGCGGGTACGAGCAGTACTTC.

The sample holds one count of this clonotype. Just one base apart from a much larger clone, this may be a read error. The rearrangement joins TRBV18 to TRBJ2-5; 9 nucleotides align to TRBD1. Germline V gives CDR1 KGHSH, CDR2 LQKENI. CDR3 length equals 14 residues. Trimming took 5 bases from V and 5 from J; bases not matched to a gene: 6. The CDR3 DNA reads as TGTGCCAGCTCATGGGACAGGGCGTCGGAGACCCAGTACTTC. This encodes CASSWDRASETQYF.

The chain combines TRBV24-1 with TRBJ1-1; D unclear. V was clipped by 5 bases and J by 4 bases, with 13 bases between them. The CDR3 has 14 residues. From germline, CDR1 is KGHDR and CDR2 SFDVKD. The CDR3 nucleotides are TGTGCCACCAGTGGGAATCGGGTTCTCACTGAAGCTTTCTTT. Its translation is CATSGNRVLTEAFF.

In its sample, this clonotype was seen many times. The genes are TRBV7-2 and TRBJ2-7; D is ambiguous. Trimming stripped 3 bases from V and 1 base from J, with 7 bases between. The CDR3 has 13 amino acids. The V gene's germline CDR1 is SGHTA and CDR2 FQGNSA. The CDR3 DNA follows: TGTGCCAGCAGCTTGGTTGCTTCCTACGAGCAGTACTTC. Translating it yields CASSLVASYEQYF.

This chain connects TRBV7-9 to TRBJ2-5, with D possibly matching TRBD1 (5 bases). V shed 4 bases and J shed 0 bases, with 15 bases lying between them. The germline V gene encodes CDR1 SEHNR and CDR2 FQNEAQ (reference sequence). This CDR3 has 16 residues. Here the CDR3 reads CASSSWGRVYQETQYF. CDR3 coding DNA: TGTGCCAGCAGCTCCTGGGGCAGGGTTTACCAAGAGACCCAGTACTTC.

The gene calls are TRBV10-3 and TRBJ1-1; D gene unclear. The CDR3 has 13 amino acids. Germline CDR1 reads ENHRY; CDR2 reads SYGVKD. Trimming removed 5 bases from V and 3 bases from J, with 10 bases in between. Here the CDR3 DNA reads TGTGCCATCAGTTTAGCGGGCTACACTGAAGCTTTCTTT. Its translation: CAISLAGYTEAFF.

Only a few counts were recorded for this clonotype. Germline is not matched at one junction end, which may reflect a read error. The J gene is TRBJ2-3, the V gene TRBV24-1; 9 nucleotides align to TRBD2. This CDR3 has 16 residues. The germline V gene encodes CDR1 KGHDR and CDR2 SFDVKD. CDR3 residues: CATSDVAGESTDTQYF. The CDR3 DNA follows: TGTGCCACCAGTGATGTAGCGGGAGAGAGCACAGATACGCAATATTTT.

This clonotype was picked up many times. The J gene is TRBJ1-2, the V gene TRBV6-5; D perhaps matches TRBD1 (6 bases). The CDR3 runs 14 residues. Deletions cut 5 bases from V and 2 bases from J, with 12 bases between. Germline CDR1 MNHEY, CDR2 SVGAGI. CDR3 amino acids: CASSRSGGNYGYTF. The CDR3, as DNA: TGTGCCAGCAGTCGCTCTGGGGGCAACTATGGCTACACCTTC.

This clonotype was counted at least ten times. The chain joins TRBV5-1 to TRBJ2-5, with D uncertain. Germline V gene data show CDR1 as SGHRS and CDR2 as YFSETQ. The CDR3 runs to 13 residues. Trimming left V 2 bases short and J 0 bases short, with 5 bases between. CDR3 nucleotides: TGCGCCAGCAGCTTACAAGACCAAGAGACCCAGTACTTC. This codes for CASSLQDQETQYF.

This clonotype appeared many times. V gene TRBV12-3 or TRBV12-4 combines with J gene TRBJ1-1; the match to TRBD1 covers 7 bases. This CDR3 spans 13 amino acids. Trimming removed 6 bases from V and 4 bases from J; junction bases left unmatched: 5. This chain's CDR3 is CASSLSGGTEAFF. As DNA, the CDR3 is TGTGCCAGCAGCCTTTCAGGGGGCACTGAAGCTTTCTTT.